This is a list of T cell receptor beta chains from one sample in a study of CD8+ T cells in alopecia areata. Repertoires were generated with immunoSEQ multiplex PCR, while TCRdb's copy carries only in-frame clones and drops some. Here the sample spans about 250,000 clones, around 64% being singletons. The sample consisted of CD4+ T cells sorted from blood, taken around week 54, from a patient treated with tofacitinib. All receptors come from a human donor with alopecia areata. CDR3s include the opening cysteine and the closing phenylalanine or tryptophan. Fields, in order: J gene, V gene, CDR3 protein.

j_gene: TRBJ2-1; v_gene: TRBV5-6; CDR3aa: CASSLPGLPVENEQFF
j_gene: TRBJ1-5; v_gene: TRBV30; CDR3aa: CAWSPGVQPQHF
j_gene: TRBJ1-2; v_gene: TRBV6-1; CDR3aa: CASSGPAPNYGYTF
j_gene: TRBJ1-1; v_gene: TRBV29-1; CDR3aa: CSVEGGGNTEAFF
j_gene: TRBJ2-7; v_gene: TRBV30; CDR3aa: CAWSGQGPYEQYF
j_gene: TRBJ2-7; v_gene: TRBV14; CDR3aa: CASSARIMYEQYF
j_gene: TRBJ2-1; v_gene: TRBV4-3; CDR3aa: CASSQELDPFAVNEQFF
j_gene: TRBJ1-2; v_gene: TRBV11-2; CDR3aa: CASSLRPAGENYGYTF
j_gene: TRBJ2-7; v_gene: TRBV30; CDR3aa: CAWSVGGGTYEQYF
j_gene: TRBJ2-4; v_gene: TRBV14; CDR3aa: CASSQRGAAKNIQYF
j_gene: TRBJ2-5; v_gene: TRBV27; CDR3aa: CASSLLSQETQYF
j_gene: TRBJ2-5; v_gene: TRBV25-1; CDR3aa: CATIEAGRQETQYF
j_gene: TRBJ1-6; v_gene: TRBV6-5; CDR3aa: CASTYGTGISPLHF
j_gene: TRBJ2-3; v_gene: TRBV4-3; CDR3aa: CASSLTGTSKGAQYF
j_gene: TRBJ2-3; v_gene: TRBV4-3; CDR3aa: CASSQDGSFTDTQYF
j_gene: TRBJ1-2; v_gene: TRBV7-8; CDR3aa: CASSPISSVGGAHGYTF
j_gene: TRBJ1-2; v_gene: TRBV29-1; CDR3aa: CSVDGEDGYTF
j_gene: TRBJ1-5; v_gene: TRBV12-5; CDR3aa: CASGSSGGNQPQHF
j_gene: TRBJ2-5; v_gene: TRBV5-1; CDR3aa: CASSSVSGGGETQYF
j_gene: TRBJ2-3; v_gene: TRBV5-1; CDR3aa: CASGIAGASTDTQYF
j_gene: TRBJ1-5; v_gene: TRBV30; CDR3aa: CAWSVRSQPQHF
j_gene: TRBJ2-1; v_gene: TRBV7-3; CDR3aa: CASSPSRTSGEHEQFF
j_gene: TRBJ2-1; v_gene: TRBV30; CDR3aa: CAWDPRGVYNEQFF
j_gene: TRBJ1-2; v_gene: TRBV20-1; CDR3aa: CSARQGYGYTF
j_gene: TRBJ1-5; v_gene: TRBV5-6; CDR3aa: CASSSQDQPQHF
j_gene: TRBJ1-2; v_gene: TRBV9; CDR3aa: CASSLRAGQTHYGYTF
j_gene: TRBJ1-5; v_gene: TRBV15; CDR3aa: CATSRDPSGVGSNQPQHF
j_gene: TRBJ1-4; v_gene: TRBV5-4; CDR3aa: CASSQTGTLNEKLFF
j_gene: TRBJ2-7; v_gene: TRBV29-1; CDR3aa: CSVAGTGGIYEQYF
j_gene: TRBJ1-5; v_gene: TRBV12-5; CDR3aa: CASGADSNQPQHF
j_gene: TRBJ2-5; v_gene: TRBV11-2; CDR3aa: CASSLGRETQYF
j_gene: TRBJ2-4; v_gene: TRBV25-1; CDR3aa: CASSETYRFSIQYF
j_gene: TRBJ2-7; v_gene: TRBV6-5; CDR3aa: CASSIFGEQYF
j_gene: TRBJ1-1; v_gene: TRBV30; CDR3aa: CAWEDSNTEAFF
j_gene: TRBJ1-2; v_gene: TRBV30; CDR3aa: CAWSTGSNYGYTF
j_gene: TRBJ1-4; v_gene: TRBV25-1; CDR3aa: CASSATRPVGEKLFF
j_gene: TRBJ2-7; v_gene: TRBV30; CDR3aa: CAWTRQGYEQYF
j_gene: TRBJ2-5; v_gene: TRBV29-1; CDR3aa: CSVVAVETQYF
j_gene: TRBJ1-4; v_gene: TRBV7-9; CDR3aa: CASSLGKTGAIGEKLFF
j_gene: TRBJ2-1; v_gene: TRBV30; CDR3aa: CAWSHNRGNEQFF
j_gene: TRBJ2-4; v_gene: TRBV7-2; CDR3aa: CASSVQGAGKNIQYF
j_gene: TRBJ1-2; v_gene: TRBV4-2; CDR3aa: CASSQEAESYGYTF
j_gene: TRBJ2-3; v_gene: TRBV11-2; CDR3aa: CASSLERGGTDTQYF
j_gene: TRBJ2-4; v_gene: TRBV7-9; CDR3aa: CASSWTSGVLAKNIQYF
j_gene: TRBJ1-5; v_gene: TRBV7-9; CDR3aa: CASSSGHRPQPQHF
j_gene: TRBJ2-5; v_gene: TRBV29-1; CDR3aa: CSVEGGIAGSWETQYF
j_gene: TRBJ1-1; v_gene: TRBV30; CDR3aa: CACAGTLLNTEAFF